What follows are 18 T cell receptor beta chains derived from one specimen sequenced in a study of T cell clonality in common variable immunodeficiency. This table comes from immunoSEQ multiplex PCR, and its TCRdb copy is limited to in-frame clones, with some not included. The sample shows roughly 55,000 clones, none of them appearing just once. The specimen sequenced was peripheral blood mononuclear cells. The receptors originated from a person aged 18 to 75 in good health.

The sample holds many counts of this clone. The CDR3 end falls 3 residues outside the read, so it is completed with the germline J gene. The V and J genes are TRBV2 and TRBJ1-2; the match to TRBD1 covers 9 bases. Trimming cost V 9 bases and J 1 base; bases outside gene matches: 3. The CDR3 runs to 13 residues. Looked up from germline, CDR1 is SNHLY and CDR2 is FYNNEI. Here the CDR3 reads CASSTGGNYGYTF. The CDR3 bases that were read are TGTGCCAGTTCGACAGGGGGTAACTATGGC.

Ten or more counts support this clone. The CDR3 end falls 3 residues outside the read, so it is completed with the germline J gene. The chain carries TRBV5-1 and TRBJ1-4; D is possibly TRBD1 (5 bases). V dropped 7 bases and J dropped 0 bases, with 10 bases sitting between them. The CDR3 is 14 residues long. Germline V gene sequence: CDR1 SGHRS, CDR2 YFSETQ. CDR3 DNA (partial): TGCGCCAGCTCTAGAGGGGCAACTAATGAAAAA. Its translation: CASSRGATNEK. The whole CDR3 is CASSRGATNEKLFF.

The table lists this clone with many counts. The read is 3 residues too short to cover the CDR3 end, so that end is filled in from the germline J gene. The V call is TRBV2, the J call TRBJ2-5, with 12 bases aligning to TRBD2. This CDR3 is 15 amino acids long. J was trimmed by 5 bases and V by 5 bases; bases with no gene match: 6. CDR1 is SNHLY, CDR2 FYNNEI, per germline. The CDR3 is CASSPSGRAEETQYF. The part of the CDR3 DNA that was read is TGTGCCAGCAGTCCTAGCGGGAGGGCTGAGGAGACC.

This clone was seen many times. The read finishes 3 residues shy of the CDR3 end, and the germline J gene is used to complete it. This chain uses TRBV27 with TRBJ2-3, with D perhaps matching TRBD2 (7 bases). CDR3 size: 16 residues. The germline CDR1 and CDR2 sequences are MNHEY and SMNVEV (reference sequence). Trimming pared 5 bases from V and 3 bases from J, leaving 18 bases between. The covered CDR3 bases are TGTGCCAGCAGTCCCAGTGGACTAGACAGGACAGATACG. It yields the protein CASSPSGLDRTDT. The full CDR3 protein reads CASSPSGLDRTDTQYF.

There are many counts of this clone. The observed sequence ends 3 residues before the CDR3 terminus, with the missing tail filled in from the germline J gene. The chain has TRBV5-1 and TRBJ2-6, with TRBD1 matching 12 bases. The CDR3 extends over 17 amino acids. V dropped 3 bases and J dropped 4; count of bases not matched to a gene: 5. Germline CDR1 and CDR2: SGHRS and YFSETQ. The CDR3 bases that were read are TGCGCCAGCAGCTCGGGACAGGGGGCGTCGGGGGCCAACGTC. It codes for CASSSGQGASGANV. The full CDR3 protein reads CASSSGQGASGANVLTF. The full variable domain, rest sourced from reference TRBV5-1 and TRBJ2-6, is KAGVTQTPRYLIKTRGQQVTLSCSPISGHRSVSWYQQTPGQGLQFLFEYFSETQRNKGNFPGRFSGRQFSNSRSEMNVSTLELGDSALYLCASSSGQGASGANVLTFGAGSRLTVL.

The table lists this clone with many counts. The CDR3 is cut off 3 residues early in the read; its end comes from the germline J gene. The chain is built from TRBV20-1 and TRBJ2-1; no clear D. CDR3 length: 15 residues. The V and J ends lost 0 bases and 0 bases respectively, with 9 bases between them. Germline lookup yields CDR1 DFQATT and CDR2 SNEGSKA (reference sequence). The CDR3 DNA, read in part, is TGCAGTGCTAGAGATGTTAGCCACTCCTACAATGAG. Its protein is CSARDVSHSYNE. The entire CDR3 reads CSARDVSHSYNEQFF.

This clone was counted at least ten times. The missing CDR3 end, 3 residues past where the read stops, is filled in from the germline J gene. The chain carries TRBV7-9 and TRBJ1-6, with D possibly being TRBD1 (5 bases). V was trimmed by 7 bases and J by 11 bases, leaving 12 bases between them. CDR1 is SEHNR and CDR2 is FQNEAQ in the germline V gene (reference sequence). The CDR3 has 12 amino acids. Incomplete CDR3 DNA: TGTGCCAGCACCAGGGCTACTGCACCC. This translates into CASTRATAP. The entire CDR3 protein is CASTRATAPLHF.

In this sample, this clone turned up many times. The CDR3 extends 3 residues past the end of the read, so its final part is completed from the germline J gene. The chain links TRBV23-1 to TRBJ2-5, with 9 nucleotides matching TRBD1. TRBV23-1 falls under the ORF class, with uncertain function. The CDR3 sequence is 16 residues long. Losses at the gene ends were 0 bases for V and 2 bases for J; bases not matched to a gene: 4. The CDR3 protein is CASSQSRQGEQETQYF. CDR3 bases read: TGCGCCAGCAGTCAATCGCGACAGGGGGAACAAGAGACC.

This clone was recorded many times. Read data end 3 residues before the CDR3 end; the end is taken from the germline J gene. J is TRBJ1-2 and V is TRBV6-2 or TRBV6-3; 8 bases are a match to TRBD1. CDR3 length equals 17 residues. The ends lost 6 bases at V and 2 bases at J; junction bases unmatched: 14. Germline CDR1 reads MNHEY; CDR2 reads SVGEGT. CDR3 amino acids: CASRSLPPGQGNYGYTF. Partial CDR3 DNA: TGTGCCAGCAGATCCCTCCCACCCGGACAGGGAAACTATGGC.

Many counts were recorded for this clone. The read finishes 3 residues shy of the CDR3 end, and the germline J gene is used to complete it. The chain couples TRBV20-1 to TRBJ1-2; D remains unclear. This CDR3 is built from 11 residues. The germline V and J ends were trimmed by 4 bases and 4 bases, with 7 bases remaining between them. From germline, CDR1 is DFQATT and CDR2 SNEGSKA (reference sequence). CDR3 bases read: TGCAGTGCTAACGGTGTCTATGGC. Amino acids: CSANGVYG. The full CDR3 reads CSANGVYGYTF.

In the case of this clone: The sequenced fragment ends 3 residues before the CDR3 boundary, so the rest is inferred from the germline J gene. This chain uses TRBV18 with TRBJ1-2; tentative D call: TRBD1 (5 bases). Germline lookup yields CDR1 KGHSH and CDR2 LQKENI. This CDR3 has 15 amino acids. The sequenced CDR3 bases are TGTGCCAGCTCCGGAAGACGGGGGGACTCCTACGAC. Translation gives CASSGRRGDSYD. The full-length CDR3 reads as CASSGRRGDSYDYTF.

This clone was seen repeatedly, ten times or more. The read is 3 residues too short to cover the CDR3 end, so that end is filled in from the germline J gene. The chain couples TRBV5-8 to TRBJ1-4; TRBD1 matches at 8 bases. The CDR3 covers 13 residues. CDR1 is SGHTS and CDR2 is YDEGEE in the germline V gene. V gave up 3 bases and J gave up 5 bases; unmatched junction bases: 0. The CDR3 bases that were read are TGTGCCAGCAGCTGGGACAGGAATGAAAAA. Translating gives CASSWDRNEK. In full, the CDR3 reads CASSWDRNEKLFF.

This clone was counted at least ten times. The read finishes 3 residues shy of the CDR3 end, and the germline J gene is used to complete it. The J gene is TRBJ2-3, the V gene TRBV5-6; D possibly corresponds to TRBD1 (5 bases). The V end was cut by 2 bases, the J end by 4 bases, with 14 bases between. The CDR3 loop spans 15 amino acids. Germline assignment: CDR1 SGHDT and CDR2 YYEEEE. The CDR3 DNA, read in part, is TGTGCCAGCAGCTTCGGAGACAGTGGAGCAGATACG. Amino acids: CASSFGDSGADT. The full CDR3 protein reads CASSFGDSGADTQYF.

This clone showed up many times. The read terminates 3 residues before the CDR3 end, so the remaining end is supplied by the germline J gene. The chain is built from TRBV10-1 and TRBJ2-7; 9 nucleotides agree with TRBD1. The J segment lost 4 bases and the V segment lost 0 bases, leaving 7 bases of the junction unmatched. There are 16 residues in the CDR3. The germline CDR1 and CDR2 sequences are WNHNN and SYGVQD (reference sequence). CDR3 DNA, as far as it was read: TGCGCCAGCAGTGAGTCCTTCGGGACAGGGTTTTACGAG. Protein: CASSESFGTGFYE. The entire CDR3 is CASSESFGTGFYEQYF.

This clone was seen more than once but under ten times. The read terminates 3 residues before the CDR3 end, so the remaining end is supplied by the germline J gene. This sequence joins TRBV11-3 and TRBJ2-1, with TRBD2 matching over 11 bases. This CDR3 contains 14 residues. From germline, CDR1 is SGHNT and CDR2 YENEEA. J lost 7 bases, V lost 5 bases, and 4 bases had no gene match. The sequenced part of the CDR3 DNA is TGTGCCAGCAGCCGTAGCGGGAGGGGAAATGAG. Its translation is CASSRSGRGNE. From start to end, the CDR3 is CASSRSGRGNEQFF.

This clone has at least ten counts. CDR3 bases read: TGCAGTGCCCTGCTAGCGGAGCTTAGCACAGATACG. Its translation: CSALLAELSTDT. In full, the CDR3 is CSALLAELSTDTQYF. V is TRBV20-1 and J is TRBJ2-3; 7 bases align to TRBD2. The read halts 3 residues ahead of the CDR3 end, with the missing end drawn from the germline J gene. CDR1 is DFQATT, CDR2 SNEGSKA, per germline (reference sequence). V trimming: 6 bases; J trimming: 0 bases; junction bases outside the gene matches: 9. The CDR3 has 15 residues.

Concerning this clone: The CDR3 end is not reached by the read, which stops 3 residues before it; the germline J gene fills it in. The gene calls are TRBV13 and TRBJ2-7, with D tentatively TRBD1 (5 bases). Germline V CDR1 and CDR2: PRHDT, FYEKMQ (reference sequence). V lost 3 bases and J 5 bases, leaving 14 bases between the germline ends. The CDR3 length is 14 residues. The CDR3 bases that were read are TGTGCCAGCAGCTTGACGGCAGGGCTCGACGAG. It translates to CASSLTAGLDE. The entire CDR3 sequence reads CASSLTAGLDEQYF.

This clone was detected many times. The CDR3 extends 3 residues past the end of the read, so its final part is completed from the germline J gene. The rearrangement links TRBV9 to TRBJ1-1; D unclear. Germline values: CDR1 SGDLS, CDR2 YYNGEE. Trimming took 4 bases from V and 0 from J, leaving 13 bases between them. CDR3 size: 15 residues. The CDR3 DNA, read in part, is TGTGCCAGCAGCTCCTCCTCGGGGTTGAACACTGAA. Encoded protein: CASSSSSGLNTE. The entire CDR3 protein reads CASSSSSGLNTEAFF.